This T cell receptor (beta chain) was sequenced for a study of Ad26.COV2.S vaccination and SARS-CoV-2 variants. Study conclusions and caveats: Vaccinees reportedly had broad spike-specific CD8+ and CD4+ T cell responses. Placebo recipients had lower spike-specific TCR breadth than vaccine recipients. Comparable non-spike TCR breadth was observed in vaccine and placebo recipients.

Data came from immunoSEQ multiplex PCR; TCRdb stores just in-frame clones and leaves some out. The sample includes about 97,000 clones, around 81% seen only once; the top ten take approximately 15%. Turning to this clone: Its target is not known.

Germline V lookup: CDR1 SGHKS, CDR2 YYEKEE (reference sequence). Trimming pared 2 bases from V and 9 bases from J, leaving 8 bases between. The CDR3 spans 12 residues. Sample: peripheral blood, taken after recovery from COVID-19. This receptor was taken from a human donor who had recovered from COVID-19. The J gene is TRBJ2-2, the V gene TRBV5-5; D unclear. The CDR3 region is CASSLDHRELFF. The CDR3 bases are TGTGCCAGCAGCTTAGATCACCGGGAGCTGTTTTTT. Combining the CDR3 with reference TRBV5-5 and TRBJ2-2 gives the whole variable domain DAGVTQSPTHLIKTRGQQVTLRCSPISGHKSVSWYQQVLGQGPQFIFQYYEKEERGRGNFPDRFSARQFPNYSSELNVNALLLGDSALYLCASSLDHRELFFGEGSRLTVL.